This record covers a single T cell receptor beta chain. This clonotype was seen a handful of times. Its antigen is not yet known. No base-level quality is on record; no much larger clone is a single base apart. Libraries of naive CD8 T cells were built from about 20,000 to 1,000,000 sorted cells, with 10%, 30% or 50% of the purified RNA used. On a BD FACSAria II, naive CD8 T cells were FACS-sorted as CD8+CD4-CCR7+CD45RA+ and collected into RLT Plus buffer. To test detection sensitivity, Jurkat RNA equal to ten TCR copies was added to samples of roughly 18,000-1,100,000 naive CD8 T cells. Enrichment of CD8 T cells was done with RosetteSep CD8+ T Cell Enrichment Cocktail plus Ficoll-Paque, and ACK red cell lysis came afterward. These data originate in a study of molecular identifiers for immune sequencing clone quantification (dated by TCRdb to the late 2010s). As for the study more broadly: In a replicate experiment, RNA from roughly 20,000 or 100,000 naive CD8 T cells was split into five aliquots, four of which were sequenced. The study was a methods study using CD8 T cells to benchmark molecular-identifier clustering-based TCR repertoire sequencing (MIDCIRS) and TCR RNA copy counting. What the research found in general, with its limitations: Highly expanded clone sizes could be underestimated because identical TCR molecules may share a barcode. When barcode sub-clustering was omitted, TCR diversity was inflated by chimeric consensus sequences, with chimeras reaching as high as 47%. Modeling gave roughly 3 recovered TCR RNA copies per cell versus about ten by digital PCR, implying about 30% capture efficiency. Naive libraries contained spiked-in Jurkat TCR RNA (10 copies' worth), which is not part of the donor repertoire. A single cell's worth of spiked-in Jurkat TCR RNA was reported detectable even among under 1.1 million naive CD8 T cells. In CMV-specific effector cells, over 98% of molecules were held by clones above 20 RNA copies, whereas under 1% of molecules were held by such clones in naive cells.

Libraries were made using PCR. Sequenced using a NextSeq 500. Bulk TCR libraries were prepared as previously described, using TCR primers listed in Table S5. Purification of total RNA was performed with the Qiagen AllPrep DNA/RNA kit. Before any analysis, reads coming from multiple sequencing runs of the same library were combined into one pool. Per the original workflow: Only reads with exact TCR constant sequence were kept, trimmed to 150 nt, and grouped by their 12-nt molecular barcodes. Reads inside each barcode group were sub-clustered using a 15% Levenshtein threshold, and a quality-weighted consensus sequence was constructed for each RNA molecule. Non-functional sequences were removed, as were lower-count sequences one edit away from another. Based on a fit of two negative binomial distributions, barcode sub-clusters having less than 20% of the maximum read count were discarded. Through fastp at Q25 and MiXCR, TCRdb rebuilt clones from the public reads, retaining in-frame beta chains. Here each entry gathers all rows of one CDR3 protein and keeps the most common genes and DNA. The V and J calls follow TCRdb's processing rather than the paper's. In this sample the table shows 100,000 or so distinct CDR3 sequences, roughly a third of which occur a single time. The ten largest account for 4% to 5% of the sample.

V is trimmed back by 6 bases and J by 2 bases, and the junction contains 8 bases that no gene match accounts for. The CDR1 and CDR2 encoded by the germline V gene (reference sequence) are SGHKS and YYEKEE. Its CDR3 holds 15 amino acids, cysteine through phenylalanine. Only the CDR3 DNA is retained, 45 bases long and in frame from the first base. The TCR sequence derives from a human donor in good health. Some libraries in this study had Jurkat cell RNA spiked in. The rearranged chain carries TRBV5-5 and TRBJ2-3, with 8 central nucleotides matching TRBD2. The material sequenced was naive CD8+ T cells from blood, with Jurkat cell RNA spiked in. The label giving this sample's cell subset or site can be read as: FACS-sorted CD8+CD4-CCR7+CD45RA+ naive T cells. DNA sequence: TGTGCCAGCAACCGAGCGGGGGCCTACACAGATACGCAGTATTTT. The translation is CASNRAGAYTDTQYF.